A selection of T cell receptor beta chains follows, all from one sample in a study of T cell repertoires and Cas9 in healthy adults. The assay was immunoSEQ multiplex PCR, and TCRdb's table has in-frame clones only and misses some. The sample lists about 14,000 clones; approximately 89% were seen once. Sequencing input: Tregs (CD4+, CD25+, CD127-, CD137-, CD154-) from PBMCs; culture status not recorded. These receptor sequences come from a human donor in good health. The CDR3 runs from the conserved cysteine through the conserved F or W. Each record gives: D gene, clone size, J gene, V gene, CDR3 protein, CDR3 DNA. The D gene is left open where the match is weak. The size field is filled for only some rows; it gives once, few, many or a size class.

>NA|NA|TRBJ1-5|TRBV18
CASSPRAAVGPQHF
TGTGCCAGCTCACCCAGGGCGGCTGTCGGGCCCCAGCATTTT
>NA|NA|TRBJ1-2|TRBV29-1
CSAVRPRGGLNGYTF
TGCAGCGCCGTTCGACCCCGTGGGGGGCTAAATGGCTACACCTTC
>NA|once|TRBJ1-1|TRBV29-1
CSVEYYGTKAFF
TGCAGCGTTGAATATTACGGGACTAAAGCTTTCTTT
>NA|NA|TRBJ1-3|TRBV18
CASSQGSGNTIYF
TGTGCCAGCTCACAGGGCTCTGGAAACACCATATATTTT
>NA|NA|TRBJ1-3|TRBV5-5
CASSSNPASGNTIYF
TGTGCCAGCAGCTCCAACCCGGCCTCTGGAAACACCATATATTTT
>NA|NA|TRBJ2-6|TRBV7-2
CASSPPSTGANVLTF
TGTGCCAGCAGCCCGCCGAGTACTGGGGCCAACGTCCTGACTTTC
>NA|NA|TRBJ2-5|TRBV14
CASSQGGRETQYF
TGTGCCAGCAGCCAAGGGGGTAGGGAGACCCAGTACTTC
>TRBD1|NA|TRBJ2-3|TRBV19
CASSRTGVSTDTQYF
TGTGCCAGTAGTCGTACAGGGGTAAGCACAGATACGCAGTATTTT
>NA|NA|TRBJ2-4|TRBV5-8
CASRHGGSPAKNIQYF
TGTGCCAGCAGGCATGGAGGGAGCCCAGCCAAAAACATTCAGTACTTC
>NA|NA|TRBJ1-2|TRBV28
CASSLILQGIGHGYTF
TGTGCCAGCAGTCTGATTCTCCAGGGGATCGGGCATGGCTACACCTTC
>TRBD1|NA|TRBJ1-2|TRBV10-3
CAISEAGQGYLGYTF
TGTGCCATCAGTGAGGCGGGACAGGGTTATTTGGGCTACACCTTC
>TRBD1|NA|TRBJ1-2|TRBV7-2
CASSSRGTDRVGNGYTF
TGTGCCAGCAGCTCCCGTGGGACCGACAGGGTCGGAAATGGCTACACCTTC
>TRBD2|once|TRBJ2-5|TRBV6-1
CASRFELAGGETQYF
TGTGCCAGCCGGTTTGAACTAGCGGGAGGAGAGACCCAGTACTTC
>NA|NA|TRBJ1-1|TRBV6-5
CASSQGRENTEAFF
TGTGCCAGCAGTCAGGGCAGGGAAAACACTGAAGCTTTCTTT
>TRBD1|NA|TRBJ2-5|TRBV7-9
CASSWVGDRGQETQYF
TGTGCCAGCAGCTGGGTCGGGGACAGGGGGCAAGAGACCCAGTACTTC
>TRBD1|NA|TRBJ1-1|TRBV5-1
CASSSDRATEAFF
TGCGCCAGCAGCTCGGACAGGGCAACTGAAGCTTTCTTT
>NA|NA|TRBJ1-1|TRBV28
CASSFGWGKGNTEAFF
TGTGCCAGCAGTTTTGGATGGGGGAAGGGAAACACTGAAGCTTTCTTT
>NA|NA|TRBJ1-2|TRBV6-1
CASRRAANYGYTF
TGTGCCAGTCGAAGGGCCGCTAACTATGGCTACACCTTC
>NA|NA|TRBJ2-5|TRBV4-2
CASSHFSGGLQETQYF
TGTGCCAGCAGCCACTTTTCGGGCGGGCTCCAAGAGACCCAGTACTTC
>TRBD1|NA|TRBJ1-1|TRBV7-2
CASSPQTGAPTAFF
TGTGCCAGTAGCCCCCAGACAGGGGCGCCCACAGCTTTCTTT
>TRBD2|few|TRBJ2-7|TRBV7-2
CASSLLAGGGAHEQYF
TGTGCCAGCAGCTTACTGGCGGGCGGGGGGGCCCACGAGCAGTACTTC
>NA|NA|TRBJ1-6|TRBV6-1
CASSGASPLHF
TGTGCCAGCAGTGGCGCTTCACCCCTCCACTTT
>NA|NA|TRBJ1-1|TRBV5-1
CASRPGSIWNTEAFF
TGCGCCAGCAGACCTGGCTCTATTTGGAACACTGAAGCTTTCTTT
>TRBD1|few|TRBJ1-5|TRBV19
CATTDRGQQPQHF
TGTGCCACAACTGACAGGGGGCAGCAGCCCCAGCATTTT
>NA|NA|TRBJ2-7|TRBV6-5
CASSGTGTYEQYF
TGTGCCAGCAGTGGTACAGGGACCTACGAGCAGTACTTC
>NA|NA|TRBJ2-1|TRBV9
CASSVGPDNEQFF
TGTGCCAGCAGCGTAGGACCTGACAATGAGCAGTTCTTC
>NA|NA|TRBJ1-1|TRBV4-3
CASSQDPRVATEAFF
TGCGCCAGCAGCCAAGATCCTCGGGTCGCTACTGAAGCTTTCTTT
>NA|NA|TRBJ2-5|TRBV7-6
CASSPTGRGGQLQETQYF
TGTGCCAGCAGCCCCACCGGCAGGGGGGGGCAACTCCAAGAGACCCAGTACTTC
>TRBD1|NA|TRBJ1-1|TRBV5-1
CASSPGQGRTNTEAFF
TGCGCCAGCAGCCCAGGACAGGGGAGAACGAACACTGAAGCTTTCTTT
>NA|NA|TRBJ1-4|TRBV5-1
CASSLSPGHRGEKLFF
TGCGCCAGCAGCCTTAGTCCGGGACACCGAGGGGAAAAACTGTTTTTT
>NA|few|TRBJ2-1|TRBV10-3
CAIRASRRTYNEQFF
TGTGCCATCAGGGCGTCTCGGCGGACATACAATGAGCAGTTCTTC
>NA|once|TRBJ2-5|TRBV25-1
CASNEGGGGKTQYF
TGTGCCAGCAATGAAGGCGGGGGCGGAAAGACCCAGTACTTC
>TRBD2|NA|TRBJ2-1|TRBV5-1
CASRGGGSYNEQFF
TGCGCCAGCAGGGGCGGGGGCTCCTACAATGAGCAGTTCTTC
>NA|NA|TRBJ1-2|TRBV2
CASSEVGRGIAAGYTF
TGTGCCAGCAGTGAAGTCGGTAGGGGGATTGCCGCGGGCTACACCTTC